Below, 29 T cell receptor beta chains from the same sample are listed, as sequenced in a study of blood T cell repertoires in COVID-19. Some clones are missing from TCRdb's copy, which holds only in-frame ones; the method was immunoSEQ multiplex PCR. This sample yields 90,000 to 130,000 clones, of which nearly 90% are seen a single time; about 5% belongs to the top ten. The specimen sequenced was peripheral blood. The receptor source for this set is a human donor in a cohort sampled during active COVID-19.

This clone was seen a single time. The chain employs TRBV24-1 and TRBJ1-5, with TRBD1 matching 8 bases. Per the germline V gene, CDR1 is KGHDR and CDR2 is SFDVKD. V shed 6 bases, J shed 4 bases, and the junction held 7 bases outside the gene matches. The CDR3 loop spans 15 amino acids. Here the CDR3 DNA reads TGTGCCACCAGTCAGGGTACAGGGGGGAATCAGCCCCAGCATTTT. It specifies CATSQGTGGNQPQHF.

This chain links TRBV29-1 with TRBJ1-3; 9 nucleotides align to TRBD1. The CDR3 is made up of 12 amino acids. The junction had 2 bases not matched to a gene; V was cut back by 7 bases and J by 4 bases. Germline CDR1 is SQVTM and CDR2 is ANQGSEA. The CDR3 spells CSGQGGGNTIYF. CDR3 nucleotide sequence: TGCAGCGGACAGGGGGGAGGAAACACCATATATTTT.

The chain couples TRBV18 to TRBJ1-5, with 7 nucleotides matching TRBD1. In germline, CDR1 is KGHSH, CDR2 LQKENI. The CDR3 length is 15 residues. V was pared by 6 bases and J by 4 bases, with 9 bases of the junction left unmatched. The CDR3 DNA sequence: TGTGCCAGCTCCCTCATCGGGACAGTGAATCAGCCCCAGCATTTT. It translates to CASSLIGTVNQPQHF.

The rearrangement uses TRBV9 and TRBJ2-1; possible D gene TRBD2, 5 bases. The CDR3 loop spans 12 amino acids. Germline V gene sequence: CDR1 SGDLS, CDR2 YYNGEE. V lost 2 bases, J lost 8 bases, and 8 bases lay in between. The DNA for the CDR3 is TGTGCCAGCAGCGTCCACGGGGATGAGCAGTTCTTC. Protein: CASSVHGDEQFF.

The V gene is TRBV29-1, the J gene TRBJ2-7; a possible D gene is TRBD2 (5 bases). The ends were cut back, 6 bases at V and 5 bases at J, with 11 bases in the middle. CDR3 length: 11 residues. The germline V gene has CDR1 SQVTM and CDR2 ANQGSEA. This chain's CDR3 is CSVLDFDEQYF. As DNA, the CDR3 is TGCAGCGTGTTGGACTTTGACGAGCAGTACTTC.

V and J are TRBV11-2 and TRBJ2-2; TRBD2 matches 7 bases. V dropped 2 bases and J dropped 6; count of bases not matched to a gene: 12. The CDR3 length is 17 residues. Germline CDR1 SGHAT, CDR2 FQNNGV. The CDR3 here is CASSLNPSGARAGELFF. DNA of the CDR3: TGTGCCAGCAGCTTAAACCCCAGCGGGGCTAGGGCCGGGGAGCTGTTTTTT.

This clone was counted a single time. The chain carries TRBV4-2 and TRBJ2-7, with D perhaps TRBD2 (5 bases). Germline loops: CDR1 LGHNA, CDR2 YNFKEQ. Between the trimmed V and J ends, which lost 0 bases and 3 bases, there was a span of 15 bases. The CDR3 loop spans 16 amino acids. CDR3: CASSQDIASLLYEQYF. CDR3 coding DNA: TGTGCCAGCAGCCAAGATATCGCTAGCCTTCTCTACGAGCAGTACTTC.

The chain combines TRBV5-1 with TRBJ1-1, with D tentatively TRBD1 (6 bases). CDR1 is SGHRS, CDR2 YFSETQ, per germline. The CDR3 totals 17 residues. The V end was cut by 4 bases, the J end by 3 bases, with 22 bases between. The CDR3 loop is CASSLGTSALGDTEAFF. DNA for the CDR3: TGCGCCAGCAGCCTCGGGACATCAGCCTTAGGGGACACTGAAGCTTTCTTT.

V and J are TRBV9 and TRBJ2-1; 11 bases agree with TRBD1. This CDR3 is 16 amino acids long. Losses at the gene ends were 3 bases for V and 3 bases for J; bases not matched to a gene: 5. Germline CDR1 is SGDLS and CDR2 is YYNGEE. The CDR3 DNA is TGTGCCAGCAGCGAGTCCGGGACAGGGGGCTACAATGAGCAGTTCTTC. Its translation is CASSESGTGGYNEQFF.

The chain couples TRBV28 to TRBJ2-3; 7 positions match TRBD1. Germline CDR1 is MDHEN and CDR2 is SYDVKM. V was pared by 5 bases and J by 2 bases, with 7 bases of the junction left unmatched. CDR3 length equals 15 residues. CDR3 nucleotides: TGTGCCAGCAGTCCTAGGGGGACAGTCACAGATACGCAGTATTTT. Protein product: CASSPRGTVTDTQYF.

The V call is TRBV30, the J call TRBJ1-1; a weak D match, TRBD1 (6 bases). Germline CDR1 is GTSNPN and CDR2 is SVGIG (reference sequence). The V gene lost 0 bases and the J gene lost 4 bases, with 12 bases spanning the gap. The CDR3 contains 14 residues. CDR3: CAWSVWGGPTEAFF. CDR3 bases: TGTGCCTGGAGTGTATGGGGGGGGCCCACTGAAGCTTTCTTT.

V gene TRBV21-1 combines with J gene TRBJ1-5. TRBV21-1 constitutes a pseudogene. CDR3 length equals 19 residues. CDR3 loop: CASSPWGGPRRDSNQPQHF. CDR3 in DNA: TGTGCCAGCAGCCCCTGGGGGGGGCCCCGACGAGATAGCAATCAGCCCCAGCATTTT.

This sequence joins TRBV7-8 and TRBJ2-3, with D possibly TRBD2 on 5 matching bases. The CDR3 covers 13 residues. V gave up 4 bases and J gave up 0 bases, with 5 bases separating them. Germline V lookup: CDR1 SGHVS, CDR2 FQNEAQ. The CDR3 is CASSWTSTDTQYF. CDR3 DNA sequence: TGTGCCAGCAGCTGGACTAGCACAGATACGCAGTATTTT.

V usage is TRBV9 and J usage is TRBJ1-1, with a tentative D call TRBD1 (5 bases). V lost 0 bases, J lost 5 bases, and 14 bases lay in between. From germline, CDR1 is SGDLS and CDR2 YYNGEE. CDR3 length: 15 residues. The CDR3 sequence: CASSVGPGRGTEAFF. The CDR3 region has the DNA TGTGCCAGCAGCGTAGGTCCGGGTCGGGGGACTGAAGCTTTCTTT.

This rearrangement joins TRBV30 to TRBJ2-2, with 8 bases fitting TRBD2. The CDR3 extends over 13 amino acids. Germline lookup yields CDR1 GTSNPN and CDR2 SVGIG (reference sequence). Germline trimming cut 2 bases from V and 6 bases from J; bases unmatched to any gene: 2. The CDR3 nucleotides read TGTGCCTGGAGTACGGGGGGGGCCGGGGAGCTGTTTTTT. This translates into CAWSTGGAGELFF.

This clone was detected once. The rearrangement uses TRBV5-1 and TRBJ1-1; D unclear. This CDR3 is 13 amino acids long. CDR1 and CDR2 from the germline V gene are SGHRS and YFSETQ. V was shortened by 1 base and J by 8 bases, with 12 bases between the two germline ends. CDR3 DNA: TGCGCCAGCAGCTTGTGGGCCTTGGAAGAAGCTTTCTTT. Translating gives CASSLWALEEAFF.

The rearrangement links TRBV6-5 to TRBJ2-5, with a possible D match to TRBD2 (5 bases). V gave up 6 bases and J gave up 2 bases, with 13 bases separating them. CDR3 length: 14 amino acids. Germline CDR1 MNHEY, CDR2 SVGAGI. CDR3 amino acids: CASSLRTVQETQYF. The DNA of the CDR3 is TGTGCCAGCAGCCTCCGGACTGTGCAAGAGACCCAGTACTTC.

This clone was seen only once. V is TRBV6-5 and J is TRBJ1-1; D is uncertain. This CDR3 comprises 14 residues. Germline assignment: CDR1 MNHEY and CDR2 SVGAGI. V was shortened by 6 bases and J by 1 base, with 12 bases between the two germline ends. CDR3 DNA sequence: TGTGCCAGCAGAAGAGGTCCAAGGAACACTGAAGCTTTCTTT. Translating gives CASRRGPRNTEAFF.

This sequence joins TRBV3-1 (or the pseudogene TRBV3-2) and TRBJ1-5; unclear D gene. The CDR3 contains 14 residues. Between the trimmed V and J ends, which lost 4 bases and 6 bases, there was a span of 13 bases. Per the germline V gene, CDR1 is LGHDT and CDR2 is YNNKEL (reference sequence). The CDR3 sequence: CASSRGPAGQPQHF. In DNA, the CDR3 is TGTGCCAGCAGCCGAGGACCCGCGGGTCAGCCCCAGCATTTT.

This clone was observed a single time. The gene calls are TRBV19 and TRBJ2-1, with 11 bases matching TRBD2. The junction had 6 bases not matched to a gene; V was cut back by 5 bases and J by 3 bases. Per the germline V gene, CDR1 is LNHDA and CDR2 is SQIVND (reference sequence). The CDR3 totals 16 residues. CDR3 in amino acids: CASSRSGTSGYNEQFF. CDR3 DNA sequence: TGTGCCAGTAGTCGTTCCGGGACTAGCGGCTACAATGAGCAGTTCTTC. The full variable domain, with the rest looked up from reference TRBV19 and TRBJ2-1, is DGGITQSPKYLFRKEGQNVTLSCEQNLNHDAMYWYRQDPGQGLRLIYYSQIVNDFQKGDIAEGYSVSREKKESFPLTVTSAQKNPTAFYLCASSRSGTSGYNEQFFGPGTRLTVL.

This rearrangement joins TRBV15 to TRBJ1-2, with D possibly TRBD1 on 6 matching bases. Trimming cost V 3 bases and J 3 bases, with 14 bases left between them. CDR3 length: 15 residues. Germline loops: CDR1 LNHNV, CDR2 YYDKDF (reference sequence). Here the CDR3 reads CATSRGTGLDYGYTF. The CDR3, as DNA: TGTGCCACCAGCAGGGGTACAGGGCTCGACTATGGCTACACCTTC.

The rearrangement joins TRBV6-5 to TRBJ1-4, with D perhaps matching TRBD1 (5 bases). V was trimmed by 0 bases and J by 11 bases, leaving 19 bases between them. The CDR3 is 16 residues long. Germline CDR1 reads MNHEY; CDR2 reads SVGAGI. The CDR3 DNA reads TGTGCCAGCAGTTACTCGGGGGACTCTCCTCAGAGGAAACTGTTTTTT. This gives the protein CASSYSGDSPQRKLFF.

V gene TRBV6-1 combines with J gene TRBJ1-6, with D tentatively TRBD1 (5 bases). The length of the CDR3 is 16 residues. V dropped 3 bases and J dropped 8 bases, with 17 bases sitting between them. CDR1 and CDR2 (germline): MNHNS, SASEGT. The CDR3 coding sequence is TGTGCCAGCAGTGACCAGGACGGGGGAGGGTATTCACCCCTCCACTTT. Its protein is CASSDQDGGGYSPLHF.

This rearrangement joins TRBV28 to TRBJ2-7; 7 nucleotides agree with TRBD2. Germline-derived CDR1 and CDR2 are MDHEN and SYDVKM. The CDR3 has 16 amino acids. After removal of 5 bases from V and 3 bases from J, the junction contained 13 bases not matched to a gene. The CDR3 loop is CASSPPGRVTVYEQYF. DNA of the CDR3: TGTGCCAGCAGTCCCCCGGGGAGGGTCACTGTCTACGAGCAGTACTTC.

The CDR3 DNA follows: TGTGCCAGCACCCTGGGGACAGGGGGCAATGGCTACACCTTC. It yields the protein CASTLGTGGNGYTF. The chain employs TRBV6-5 and TRBJ1-2; 12 bases align to TRBD1. Germline CDR1 and CDR2: MNHEY and SVGAGI. Trimming at V came to 7 bases and at J to 6 bases, leaving 6 bases not matched to a gene. This CDR3 is 14 amino acids long.

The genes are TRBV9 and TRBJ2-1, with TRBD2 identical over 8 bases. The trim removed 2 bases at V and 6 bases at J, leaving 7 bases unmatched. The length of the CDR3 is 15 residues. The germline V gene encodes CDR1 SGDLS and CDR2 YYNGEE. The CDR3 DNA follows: TGTGCCAGCAGCGTTTCGGCGGGAGGAGGCAATGAGCAGTTCTTC. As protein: CASSVSAGGGNEQFF.

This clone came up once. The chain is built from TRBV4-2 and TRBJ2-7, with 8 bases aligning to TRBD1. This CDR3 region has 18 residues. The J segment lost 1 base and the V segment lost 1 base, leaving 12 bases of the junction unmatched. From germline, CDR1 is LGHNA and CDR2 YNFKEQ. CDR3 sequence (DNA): TGTGCCAGCAGCCAAGGTATCTTGGACAGGGCCAGTTCCTACGAGCAGTACTTC. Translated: CASSQGILDRASSYEQYF.

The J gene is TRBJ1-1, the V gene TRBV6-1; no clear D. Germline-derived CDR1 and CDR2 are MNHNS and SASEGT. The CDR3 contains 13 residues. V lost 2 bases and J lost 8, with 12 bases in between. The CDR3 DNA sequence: TGTGCCAGCAGTGAAAGCGGGGTGGGGGAAGCTTTCTTT. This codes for CASSESGVGEAFF.

The CDR3 DNA sequence: TGTGCCTGGAGTGTAGGGCTAGCGGAAGAGCAGTTCTTC. It codes for CAWSVGLAEEQFF. V and J are TRBV30 and TRBJ2-1; 7 bases line up with TRBD2. This CDR3 has 13 amino acids. Trimming removed 0 bases from V and 10 bases from J; junction bases left unmatched: 6. CDR1 and CDR2 from the germline V gene are GTSNPN and SVGIG (reference sequence).